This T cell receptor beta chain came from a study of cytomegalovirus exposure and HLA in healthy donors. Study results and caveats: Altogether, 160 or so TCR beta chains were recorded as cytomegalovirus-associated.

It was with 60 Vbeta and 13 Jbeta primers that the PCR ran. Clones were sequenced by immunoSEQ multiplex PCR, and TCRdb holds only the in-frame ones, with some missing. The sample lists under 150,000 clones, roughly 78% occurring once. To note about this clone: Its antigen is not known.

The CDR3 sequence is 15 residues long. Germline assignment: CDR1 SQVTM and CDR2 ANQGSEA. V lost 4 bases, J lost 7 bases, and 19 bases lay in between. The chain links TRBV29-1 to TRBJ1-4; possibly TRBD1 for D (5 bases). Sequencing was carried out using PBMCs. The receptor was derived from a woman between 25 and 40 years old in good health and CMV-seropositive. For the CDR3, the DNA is TGCAGCGTTGTCGGGGGTGGGAGGGTTGGTGAAAAACTGTTTTTT. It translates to CSVVGGGRVGEKLFF.